A selection of T cell receptor beta chains follows, all from one sample in a study of control samples from healthy donors and cancer patients. Assay: immunoSEQ multiplex PCR; the TCRdb copy retains only in-frame clones and omits some. The table lists almost 95,000 clones, about nine tenths of them singletons. Specimen: blood. Source of these receptors: a woman aged 18-35 years in good health. CDR3s leave out the opening cysteine and the closing phenylalanine or tryptophan.

v_call	j_call	cdr3_aa
TRBV27	TRBJ1-1	ASTSSRGAF
TRBV6-4	TRBJ2-6	ASSANQGSGANVLT
TRBV18	TRBJ2-5	ASSPQGHTETQY
TRBV5-4	TRBJ2-5	ASSPGTRDQETQY
TRBV2	TRBJ2-7	ASSEAGGLAGYEQY
TRBV3-1/TRBV3-2	TRBJ1-6	ASSRGGYNSPLH
TRBV7-8	TRBJ1-2	ASSLPGYASNYGYT
TRBV6-5	TRBJ1-1	ASSRGDRNTEAF
TRBV6-4	TRBJ2-1	ASSDSADSYNEQF
TRBV6-5	TRBJ1-4	ASKGQGEKLF
TRBV6-1	TRBJ1-2	ASSEGGGSLDGYT
TRBV5-1	TRBJ2-1	ASSLYSLSNEQF
TRBV11-3	TRBJ2-5	ASSLRAGEDQETQY
TRBV6-5	TRBJ1-3	ASSIQGTGNTIY
TRBV5-1	TRBJ2-7	ASSPLNVIAYEQY